This entry lists 13 T cell receptor beta chains sequenced from one sample in a study of cytomegalovirus exposure and HLA in healthy donors. Amplification used 60 Vbeta primers and 13 Jbeta primers. Some clones are missing from TCRdb's copy, which holds only in-frame ones; the method was immunoSEQ multiplex PCR. The sample contains tens of thousands of clones, approximately 72% of which appear only once. Sequencing was done on a sample of PBMCs. The receptors were sampled from a man aged 50-59 years in good health and CMV-seropositive.

This clone came up many times. A read error may produce the germline difference seen at one junction end. This sample includes further DNA sequences coding for the same CDR3. The chain uses TRBV4-3 and TRBJ2-1; D gene uncertain. The CDR3 spans 17 residues. CDR1 is LGHNA and CDR2 is YSLEER in the germline V gene. The CDR3 loop is CDSSPDMIVLIYNEQFF. CDR3 nucleotides: TGCGACAGCAGCCCAGATATGATCGTACTCATCTACAATGAGCAGTTCTTC.

A remark on this clone: The junction shows a germline mismatch at one end, possibly a read error. The V and J genes are TRBV30 and TRBJ1-1; D not certain. The CDR3 loop spans 13 amino acids. CDR1 GTSNPN and CDR2 SVGIG come from the germline V gene (reference sequence). CDR3 nucleotides: TGTGGCTGGAGTGTATTGGTCGGGTCTGAAGATTTCTTT. It translates to CGWSVLVGSEDFF.

This rearrangement joins TRBV10-3 to TRBJ2-3, with TRBD1 identical over 9 bases. Losses at the gene ends were 7 bases for V and 2 bases for J; bases not matched to a gene: 4. CDR3 size: 14 residues. Germline loops: CDR1 ENHRY, CDR2 SYGVKD. In nucleotides, the CDR3 is TGTGCCATCAACGAACAGGGGGCCACAGATACGCAGTATTTT. It is translated as CAINEQGATDTQYF.

The chain carries TRBV6-4 and TRBJ2-1; TRBD2 aligns across 7 bases. The length of the CDR3 is 19 residues. Trimming cost V 0 bases and J 9 bases; bases outside gene matches: 20. The V gene's germline CDR1 is MRHNA and CDR2 SNTAGT. This CDR3 reads CASSDSFNLAGAVRGEQFF. For the CDR3, the DNA is TGTGCCAGCAGTGACTCGTTCAATCTCGCGGGAGCCGTTCGGGGTGAGCAGTTCTTC.

A few counts support this clone. Relative to the germline gene, one junction end is altered; a read error may explain this. The same CDR3 is also encoded by other DNA sequences in this sample. The chain has TRBV4-1 and TRBJ2-7; D unresolved. This CDR3 region has 16 residues. Germline values: CDR1 MGHRA, CDR2 YSYEKL. The CDR3 DNA is TGCGACAGCAGCCAAGAAGCAGGAAAAGGCTCCTACGAGCAGTACTTT. It translates to CDSSQEAGKGSYEQYF.

This sequence joins TRBV5-1 and TRBJ2-5; 7 bases fit TRBD1. The CDR3 is made up of 14 amino acids. V dropped 4 bases and J dropped 4; count of bases not matched to a gene: 7. The germline V gene encodes CDR1 SGHRS and CDR2 YFSETQ. CDR3: CASSPTGKGETQYF. The CDR3 DNA follows: TGCGCCAGCAGCCCGACAGGGAAAGGAGAGACCCAGTACTTC.

Concerning this clone itself: The junction departs from germline at one end; a sequencing error may be responsible. The chain is built from TRBV28 and TRBJ2-3, with 7 nucleotides matching TRBD2. This CDR3 comprises 17 residues. CDR1 is MDHEN and CDR2 is SYDVKM in the germline V gene. The CDR3 here is CVSTSSGGGEWADTQYF. The CDR3, as DNA: TGTGTCAGCACCTCTTCCGGCGGGGGAGAGTGGGCAGATACGCAGTATTTT. Full variable domain (rest looked up from reference TRBV28 and TRBJ2-3): DVKVTQSSRYLVKRTGEKVFLECVQDMDHENMFWYRQDPGLGLRLIYFSYDVKMKEKGDIPEGYSVSREKKERFSLILESASTNQTSMYLCVSTSSGGGEWADTQYFGPGTRLTVL.

The chain is built from TRBV19 and TRBJ2-1, with D perhaps matching TRBD2 (5 bases). The V and J ends lost 6 bases and 2 bases respectively, with 11 bases between them. Germline CDR1 and CDR2: LNHDA and SQIVND (reference sequence). This CDR3 spans 14 amino acids. The CDR3 DNA reads as TGTGCCAGTAGCAATGGACTGACCTACAATGAGCAGTTCTTC. Its protein is CASSNGLTYNEQFF.

This clone appeared a single time. The chain uses TRBV5-5 and TRBJ1-2; D might be TRBD1 (5 bases). V lost 0 bases and J 8 bases, leaving 11 bases between the germline ends. Germline assignment: CDR1 SGHKS and CDR2 YYEKEE (reference sequence). This CDR3 comprises 13 residues. Here the CDR3 reads CASSLEWQGGYTF. As DNA, the CDR3 is TGTGCCAGCAGCTTGGAATGGCAGGGAGGCTACACCTTC.

In regard to this clone: A read error is likely, as this CDR3 ends without the conserved phenylalanine or tryptophan. This chain uses TRBV29-1 with TRBJ1-1; 10 bases agree with TRBD1. J gave up 4 bases and V 4 bases, and 9 bases lay outside the gene matches. The CDR3 spans 15 residues. Germline lookup yields CDR1 SQVTM and CDR2 ANQGSEA. CDR3 in amino acids: CSVGYYRTGGTEAFL. CDR3 nucleotide sequence: TGCAGCGTTGGATACTATCGGACAGGGGGCACTGAAGCTTTCTTG.

The chain has TRBV19 and TRBJ2-7, with 7 bases lining up with TRBD1. The germline CDR1 and CDR2 sequences are LNHDA and SQIVND (reference sequence). Losses at the gene ends were 6 bases for V and 4 bases for J; bases not matched to a gene: 9. The CDR3 has 14 residues. The CDR3 sequence: CASRPRDSSYEQYF. The CDR3 DNA follows: TGTGCCAGTAGACCCCGGGACAGCTCATACGAGCAGTACTTC.

V gene TRBV27 combines with J gene TRBJ2-1, with 9 bases that match TRBD1. The CDR3 length is 17 residues. From germline, CDR1 is MNHEY and CDR2 SMNVEV (reference sequence). The V segment lost 3 bases and the J segment 5 bases; nucleotides outside the gene matches: 11. For the CDR3, the DNA is TGTGCCAGCAGTTTGACCTCTCCTGGACAGGGGAACAATGAGCAGTTCTTC. Its translation: CASSLTSPGQGNNEQFF.

The chain is built from TRBV2 and TRBJ1-2, with D unresolved. Trimming removed 7 bases at V and 8 bases at J, with 17 bases between. Germline CDR1 and CDR2: SNHLY and FYNNEI. The CDR3 loop spans 13 amino acids. This CDR3 reads CASNRLAPLGYTF. CDR3 in DNA: TGTGCCAGCAACCGGTTAGCCCCCCTCGGCTACACCTTC.